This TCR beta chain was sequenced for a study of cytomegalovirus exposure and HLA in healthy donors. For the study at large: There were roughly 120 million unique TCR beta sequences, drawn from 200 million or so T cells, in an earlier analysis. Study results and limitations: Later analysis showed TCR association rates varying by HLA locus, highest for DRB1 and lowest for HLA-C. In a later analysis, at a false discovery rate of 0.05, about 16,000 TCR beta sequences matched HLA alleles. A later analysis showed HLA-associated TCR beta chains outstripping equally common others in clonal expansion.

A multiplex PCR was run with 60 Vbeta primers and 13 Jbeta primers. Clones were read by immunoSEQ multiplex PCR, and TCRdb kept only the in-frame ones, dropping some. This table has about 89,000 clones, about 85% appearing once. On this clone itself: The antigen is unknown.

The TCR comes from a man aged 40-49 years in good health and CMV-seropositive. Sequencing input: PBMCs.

The CDR3 DNA is TGTGCCAGCACCGGGACAGATTATCAAGAGACCCAGTACTTC. Protein product: CASTGTDYQETQYF. The chain employs TRBV2 and TRBJ2-5; TRBD1 matches at 7 bases. Germline values: CDR1 SNHLY, CDR2 FYNNEI. V was clipped by 7 bases and J by 2 bases; unmatched bases: 7. CDR3 length: 14 residues. Complete variable domain (other parts from reference TRBV2 and TRBJ2-5): EPEVTQTPSHQVTQMGQEVILRCVPISNHLYFYWYRQILGQKVEFLVSFYNNEISEKSEIFDDQFSVERPDGSNFTLKIRSTKLEDSAMYFCASTGTDYQETQYFGPGTRLLVL.